These 22 T cell receptor beta chains were sequenced from one sample in a study of cytomegalovirus exposure and HLA in healthy donors (dated by TCRdb to about 2017). Receptors were amplified or captured by the immunoSEQ multiplex PCR assay. A mixture of 60 forward primers for TCR Vbeta segments and 13 reverse primers for TCR Jbeta segments was used in the multiplex PCR. TCRdb carries this immuneACCESS record with in-frame sequences only. Its versions omit some clonotypes, under half of them owing to an unresolved V gene in the studies checked, with the rest unexplained. The sample has about 130,000 clones on record, over 70% of them singletons. The ten largest make up less than 4% of the sample. The specimen sequenced was PBMCs. The receptors stem from a young man in good health and CMV-seronegative.

The rearrangement links TRBV28 to TRBJ1-2; D might be TRBD1 (5 bases). V was shortened by 4 bases and J by 4 bases, with 19 bases between the two germline ends. In germline, CDR1 is MDHEN, CDR2 SYDVKM. There are 16 residues in the CDR3. CDR3 protein: CASSSPGEGVGYGYTF. CDR3 bases: TGTGCCAGCAGTTCCCCCGGAGAAGGGGTAGGCTATGGCTACACCTTC.

This clone was seen only once. The rearrangement joins TRBV18 to TRBJ1-6; 10 bases are a match to TRBD1. V was clipped by 5 bases and J by 9 bases; unmatched bases: 10. This CDR3 spans 16 amino acids. Germline CDR1 and CDR2: KGHSH and LQKENI. The CDR3 is CASSVGQGGHSSPLHF. CDR3 DNA: TGTGCCAGCTCAGTAGGACAGGGGGGACATAGTTCACCCCTCCACTTT.

The chain recombines TRBV28 with TRBJ2-7, with D possibly matching TRBD1 (6 bases). Germline V CDR1 and CDR2: MDHEN, SYDVKM. The V gene lost 3 bases and the J gene lost 2 bases, with 26 bases spanning the gap. This CDR3 contains 19 residues. In DNA form, the CDR3 reads TGTGCCAGCAGTTTGCAGGTCCACAGGGAAAACGGGTCCCCCTACGAGCAGTACTTC. Translating it yields CASSLQVHRENGSPYEQYF. Full variable domain (rest looked up from reference TRBV28 and TRBJ2-7): DVKVTQSSRYLVKRTGEKVFLECVQDMDHENMFWYRQDPGLGLRLIYFSYDVKMKEKGDIPEGYSVSREKKERFSLILESASTNQTSMYLCASSLQVHRENGSPYEQYFGPGTRLTVT.

The chain links TRBV4-1 to TRBJ1-1; TRBD1 matches at 9 bases. The V and J ends lost 8 bases and 6 bases, in that order; junction bases with no gene match: 16. Per germline, CDR1 MGHRA and CDR2 YSYEKL. The CDR3 is made up of 16 amino acids. This CDR3 reads CASGPGQGSLVAEAFF. CDR3 bases: TGCGCCAGCGGACCGGGACAGGGATCGCTGGTCGCTGAAGCTTTCTTT.

V usage is TRBV4-3 and J usage is TRBJ1-2, with no clear D. Deletions cut 3 bases from V and 3 bases from J, with 14 bases between. This CDR3 contains 15 residues. Germline V gene sequence: CDR1 LGHNA, CDR2 YSLEER. CDR3 coding DNA: TGCGCCAGCAGCCAGGCTGACACCGTTGACTATGGCTACACCTTC. Amino acid sequence: CASSQADTVDYGYTF.

V is TRBV10-3 and J is TRBJ2-3, with a tentative D call TRBD2 (5 bases). V lost 10 bases to trimming and J lost 4 bases, with 24 bases between them. The CDR3 extends over 16 amino acids. CDR1 is ENHRY, CDR2 SYGVKD, per germline. CDR3 amino acids: CATRRADGGQPDTQYF. The CDR3 nucleotides read TGTGCCACCCGAAGGGCGGATGGCGGGCAGCCAGATACGCAGTATTTT.

This chain joins TRBV29-1 and TRBJ2-7; 8 nucleotides line up with TRBD1. Trimming cost V 6 bases and J 4 bases; bases outside gene matches: 8. CDR3 length: 13 residues. CDR1 and CDR2 from the germline V gene are SQVTM and ANQGSEA. The CDR3 reads CSVSSNRGYEQYF. The CDR3 DNA reads TGCAGCGTGTCAAGTAACAGGGGGTACGAGCAGTACTTC.

J is TRBJ2-7 and V is TRBV9; TRBD2 agrees at 13 bases. V shed 1 base, J shed 6 bases, and the junction held 7 bases outside the gene matches. The CDR3 is 16 amino acids. CDR1 and CDR2 (germline): SGDLS, YYNGEE. CDR3 DNA: TGTGCCAGCAGCGTATCATACCGGACTAGCGGGAGCGAGCAGTACTTC. Translating it yields CASSVSYRTSGSEQYF.

The J gene is TRBJ2-6, the V gene TRBV6-5; D gene unclear. This CDR3 region has 14 residues. The V end was cut by 5 bases, the J end by 9 bases, with 14 bases between. CDR1 is MNHEY, CDR2 SVGAGI, per germline. DNA for the CDR3: TGTGCCAGCAGTGTCATCGTAGGCGGCAACGTCCTGACTTTC. As protein: CASSVIVGGNVLTF.

The genes are TRBV21-1 and TRBJ2-1; TRBD1 was called by the table and not checked on the DNA. TRBV21-1 is reported as a pseudogene. This CDR3 has 14 residues. DNA for the CDR3: TGTGCCAGAGTGACGGACAGCTCCTACAATGAGCAGTTCTTC. The encoded protein is CARVTDSSYNEQFF.

The gene calls are TRBV28 and TRBJ2-3; weak D call: TRBD2 (5 bases). From germline, CDR1 is MDHEN and CDR2 SYDVKM. The CDR3 consists of 17 residues. V dropped 6 bases and J dropped 2 bases, with 21 bases sitting between them. CDR3 residues: CASSSPSWEHITDTQYF. Written as DNA, the CDR3 is TGTGCCAGCAGCTCCCCCAGCTGGGAGCATATCACAGATACGCAGTATTTT.

This rearrangement joins TRBV14 to TRBJ2-4; TRBD2 matches 11 bases. The V segment lost 1 base and the J segment 1 base; nucleotides outside the gene matches: 12. CDR1 is SGHDN and CDR2 is FVKESK in the germline V gene. The CDR3 runs 20 residues. CDR3 protein: CASSQASGRYGSGAKNIQYF. CDR3 DNA: TGTGCCAGCAGCCAAGCTAGCGGGAGGTATGGCTCGGGGGCCAAAAACATTCAGTACTTC.

The chain employs TRBV5-6 and TRBJ2-5; D might be TRBD2 (7 bases). This CDR3 comprises 15 residues. Germline CDR1 is SGHDT and CDR2 is YYEEEE. V was clipped by 3 bases and J by 6 bases, with 18 bases between them. The chain's CDR3 is CASSSEGGDRQTQYF. The DNA for the CDR3 is TGTGCCAGCAGCTCGGAAGGGGGGGATCGGCAGACCCAGTACTTC.

The V gene is TRBV28, the J gene TRBJ2-7, with 9 bases lining up with TRBD2. The CDR3 runs 17 residues. The V and J ends lost 5 bases and 0 bases, in that order; junction bases with no gene match: 11. The germline CDR1 and CDR2 sequences are MDHEN and SYDVKM. The CDR3, as DNA: TGTGCCAGCAGTCCGACCGGGACTAGCTACGCCTCCTACGAGCAGTACTTC. It translates to CASSPTGTSYASYEQYF.

CDR3 DNA sequence: TGTGCCAGCAGACGCCCGGGGGGAAACTATGGCTACACCTTC. Encoded protein: CASRRPGGNYGYTF. The rearrangement links TRBV27 to TRBJ1-2; D might be TRBD1 (5 bases). CDR1 MNHEY and CDR2 SMNVEV come from the germline V gene (reference sequence). V was shortened by 6 bases and J by 2 bases, with 13 bases between the two germline ends. This CDR3 comprises 14 residues.

The chain joins TRBV6-5 to TRBJ2-5, with 7 positions matching TRBD1. CDR1 is MNHEY and CDR2 is SVGAGI in the germline V gene. The CDR3 is 13 amino acids. The V and J ends lost 6 bases and 5 bases, in that order; junction bases with no gene match: 6. The CDR3 bases are TGTGCCAGCAGACAGGGGTTTTGGGAGACCCAGTACTTC. Translation gives CASRQGFWETQYF.

The chain joins TRBV4-2 to TRBJ1-2, with D perhaps TRBD1 (5 bases). V lost 1 base and J lost 4, with 13 bases in between. Germline CDR1 is LGHNA and CDR2 is YNFKEQ. The CDR3 has 15 amino acids. The CDR3 nucleotides are TGTGCCAGCAGCCAAGGTCTTGGGGGGTCCTATGGCTACACCTTC. Its protein is CASSQGLGGSYGYTF.

This rearrangement joins TRBV6-6 to TRBJ2-5; D perhaps matches TRBD1 (6 bases). Per germline, CDR1 MNHNY and CDR2 SVGAGI (reference sequence). Trimming left V 5 bases short and J 4 bases short, with 14 bases between. The CDR3 extends over 14 amino acids. The DNA of the CDR3 is TGTGCCAGCAGTACAGGGACCCCGGTAGAGACCCAGTACTTC. Translating gives CASSTGTPVETQYF.

This sequence joins TRBV7-2 and TRBJ2-4, with a weak D call TRBD2 (7 bases). The CDR3 runs 15 residues. V was trimmed by 3 bases and J by 5 bases, leaving 14 bases between them. Looked up from germline, CDR1 is SGHTA and CDR2 is FQGNSA. The CDR3 here is CASSFLGAGENIQYF. The CDR3 nucleotides read TGTGCCAGCAGCTTTCTGGGGGCGGGGGAAAACATTCAGTACTTC.

On this clone itself: A junction boundary mismatches the germline segment, possibly from a read error. The chain is built from TRBV7-7 and TRBJ1-2, with D possibly TRBD1 on 5 matching bases. In germline, CDR1 is SSHAT, CDR2 FNYEAQ (reference sequence). The CDR3 sequence is 15 residues long. CDR3 residues: CASSPIAGFDYGYTF. The CDR3 DNA reads TGTGCTAGCAGCCCCATTGCAGGGTTCGACTATGGCTACACCTTC.

This clone was recorded once. The chain recombines TRBV5-1 with TRBJ2-6, with 7 bases matching TRBD2. V gave up 5 bases and J gave up 3 bases; unmatched junction bases: 2. Germline CDR1 reads SGHRS; CDR2 reads YFSETQ. CDR3 size: 14 residues. The CDR3 DNA sequence: TGCGCCAGCAGGGGAGGGGATGGGGCCAACGTCCTGACTTTC. Amino acids: CASRGGDGANVLTF. The variable domain in full, completed from reference TRBV5-1 and TRBJ2-6, reads KAGVTQTPRYLIKTRGQQVTLSCSPISGHRSVSWYQQTPGQGLQFLFEYFSETQRNKGNFPGRFSGRQFSNSRSEMNVSTLELGDSALYLCASRGGDGANVLTFGAGSRLTVL.

The J gene is TRBJ2-6, the V gene TRBV9; D unclear. This CDR3 spans 16 amino acids. The V end was cut by 0 bases, the J end by 0 bases, with 7 bases between. Germline V gives CDR1 SGDLS, CDR2 YYNGEE. The CDR3: CASSVGRISGANVLTF. In DNA form, the CDR3 reads TGTGCCAGCAGCGTAGGGAGAATCTCTGGGGCCAACGTCCTGACTTTC. Combining the CDR3 with reference TRBV9 and TRBJ2-6 gives the whole variable domain DSGVTQTPKHLITATGQRVTLRCSPRSGDLSVYWYQQSLDQGLQFLIQYYNGEERAKGNILERFSAQQFPDLHSELNLSSLELGDSALYFCASSVGRISGANVLTFGAGSRLTVL.